These T cell receptor beta chains were read from a single sample in a study of shared clonotypes between healthy human individuals. TCRdb's table, derived via immunoSEQ multiplex PCR, lists solely in-frame clones and lacks some. The sample lists 2 million to 2.5 million clones; around 93% were seen once. Sequencing was performed on naive CD4+ T cells from PBMCs. These receptors originate from a man aged 18 to 29 in good health. Some clones in this sample may be carry-over from other donors' samples. Both conserved end residues are part of each CDR3. D genes are given only for firm matches. The listing skips clone size in some rows; elsewhere it reads once, few, many or a size class.

D gene	clone size	CDR3 length	V gene	J gene	CDR3 protein	CDR3 DNA
TRBD2	-	17	TRBV11-2	TRBJ2-3	CASSPGLAGGVQDTQYF	TGTGCCAGCAGCCCTGGACTAGCGGGAGGGGTCCAGGATACGCAGTATTTT
-	-	17	TRBV5-1	TRBJ2-4	CASSLVQGEGAKNIQYF	TGCGCCAGCAGCTTGGTCCAGGGCGAAGGAGCCAAAAACATTCAGTACTTC
-	-	17	TRBV7-8	TRBJ1-1	CASSRSNSGRMSTEAFF	TGTGCCAGCAGCCGCTCGAACTCAGGGAGAATGTCGACTGAAGCTTTCTTT
TRBD2	-	15	TRBV5-1	TRBJ2-1	CASSVAGGNYNEQFF	TGCGCCAGCAGCGTAGCGGGAGGCAACTACAATGAGCAGTTCTTC
-	-	14	TRBV28	TRBJ2-7	CASRYSGIRYEQYF	TGTGCCAGCAGATATAGCGGAATTCGCTACGAGCAGTACTTC
TRBD2	-	13	TRBV11-2	TRBJ2-3	CASSLEAGAAQYF	TGTGCCAGCAGCTTAGAGGCGGGAGCCGCGCAGTATTTT
-	-	14	TRBV5-1	TRBJ2-7	CASGRTDSSYEQYF	TGCGCCAGTGGGAGGACAGATAGCTCCTACGAGCAGTACTTC
-	-	13	TRBV2	TRBJ1-2	CASSEAVVSGYTF	TGTGCCAGCAGTGAAGCGGTAGTTAGCGGCTACACCTTC
TRBD2	once	13	TRBV15	TRBJ2-7	CATSPGRAYEQYF	TGTGCCACCAGCCCCGGGAGGGCCTACGAGCAGTACTTC
TRBD2	-	15	TRBV5-1	TRBJ2-1	CASSLSTSGMVEQFF	TGCGCCAGCAGCTTGAGTACTAGCGGGATGGTTGAGCAGTTCTTC
-	-	13	TRBV27	TRBJ2-1	CASSLDNVNEQFF	TGTGCCAGCAGTTTGGACAATGTCAATGAGCAGTTCTTC
-	few	15	TRBV28	TRBJ1-1	CASSLNGRAETEAFF	TGTGCCAGCAGTTTAAATGGGAGGGCGGAGACTGAAGCTTTCTTT
-	-	15	TRBV7-2	TRBJ2-7	CASSLALILAYEQYF	TGTGCCAGCAGCTTAGCGCTTATTTTGGCCTACGAGCAGTACTTC
-	-	14	TRBV28	TRBJ1-5	CASSLVGFDGPQHF	TGTGCCAGCAGTTTAGTGGGGTTCGACGGGCCCCAGCATTTT
TRBD1	once	12	TRBV7-8	TRBJ2-3	CASSWDSRTQYF	TGTGCCAGCAGCTGGGACAGCCGAACGCAGTATTTT
TRBD1	-	19	TRBV6-1	TRBJ1-1	CASSDIRDRGRSMNTEAFF	TGTGCCAGCAGTGATATCCGGGACAGGGGGCGATCAATGAACACTGAAGCTTTCTTT
TRBD2	-	12	TRBV6-1	TRBJ2-7	CATTGGPYEQYF	TGTGCCACGACGGGAGGCCCCTACGAGCAGTACTTC
-	-	13	TRBV28	TRBJ1-2	CASKGPSVVGYTF	TGTGCCAGCAAAGGGCCCAGCGTCGTTGGCTACACCTTC
-	once	15	TRBV6-5	TRBJ1-5	CASSYSARRGQPQHF	TGTGCCAGCAGTTACTCGGCCCGGCGGGGTCAGCCCCAGCATTTT
-	-	13	TRBV2	TRBJ2-2	CASSARQAGELFF	TGTGCCAGCAGTGCGAGGCAAGCCGGGGAGCTGTTTTTT
-	-	12	TRBV7-2	TRBJ1-4	CASSSLGEKLFF	TGTGCCAGCAGCTCCCTGGGTGAAAAACTGTTTTTT
-	-	14	TRBV9	TRBJ2-5	CASSVQGGQETQYF	TGTGCCAGCAGCGTTCAGGGGGGTCAAGAGACCCAGTACTTC
TRBD1	-	13	TRBV19	TRBJ1-2	CASSAQGVYGYTF	TGTGCCAGTAGTGCACAGGGGGTCTATGGCTACACCTTC
TRBD1	few	14	TRBV4-1	TRBJ1-1	CASSPQGQGREAFF	TGCGCCAGCAGCCCACAAGGACAGGGAAGAGAAGCTTTCTTT
-	-	15	TRBV7-9	TRBJ2-3	CASSFFEAGTDTQYF	TGTGCCAGCAGCTTTTTTGAGGCAGGGACAGATACGCAGTATTTT
-	-	14	TRBV4-1	TRBJ1-5	CASSLRVGNQPQHF	TGCGCCAGCAGCCTACGGGTTGGCAATCAGCCCCAGCATTTT
TRBD2	-	17	TRBV4-3	TRBJ2-3	CASSRPAGLANTDTQYF	TGCGCCAGCAGCCGACCAGCGGGACTAGCGAACACAGATACGCAGTATTTT
-	-	12	TRBV28	TRBJ1-2	CASRILGYGYTF	TGTGCCAGCAGAATCTTGGGCTATGGCTACACCTTC
TRBD1	-	19	TRBV27	TRBJ2-1	CASSFSFRDRVFWGVEQFF	TGTGCCAGCAGTTTCTCCTTCCGGGACAGGGTATTCTGGGGCGTTGAGCAGTTCTTC
-	once	16	TRBV27	TRBJ2-1	CASSPRGGFTYNEQFF	TGTGCCAGCAGTCCCCGTGGAGGGTTTACCTACAATGAGCAGTTCTTC
TRBD2	once	16	TRBV4-1	TRBJ2-7	CASSQGPSGGGYEQYF	TGCGCCAGCAGCCAAGGTCCCTCGGGGGGAGGCTACGAGCAGTACTTC
-	-	15	TRBV25-1	TRBJ2-5	CASSVGAPRAETQYF	TGTGCCAGCAGTGTAGGGGCTCCGAGGGCAGAGACCCAGTACTTC
-	-	14	TRBV7-6	TRBJ2-7	CASSLLANSYEQYF	TGTGCCAGCAGCTTATTAGCGAACTCCTACGAGCAGTACTTC
-	few	12	TRBV9	TRBJ1-1	CASSAENTEAFF	TGTGCCAGCAGCGCGGAGAACACTGAAGCTTTCTTT
-	-	14	TRBV6-1	TRBJ1-5	CASFLTGSNQPQHF	TGTGCCAGCTTTCTAACGGGTAGCAATCAGCCCCAGCATTTT
-	-	14	TRBV28	TRBJ2-2	CASSPNLNTGELFF	TGTGCCAGCAGTCCAAACTTGAACACCGGGGAGCTGTTTTTT
TRBD1	-	13	TRBV5-1	TRBJ2-5	CASSPPGQETQYF	TGCGCCAGCAGCCCCCCGGGACAGGAGACCCAGTACTTC
TRBD1	-	15	TRBV28	TRBJ1-3	CASSSGTAPGNTIYF	TGTGCCAGCAGTTCCGGGACAGCGCCTGGAAACACCATATATTTT
TRBD1	-	16	TRBV18	TRBJ1-2	CASSPTRDRGHYGYTF	TGTGCCAGCTCACCGACCCGGGACAGGGGGCACTATGGCTACACCTTC
-	-	15	TRBV7-3	TRBJ2-3	CASSPGSAATDTQYF	TGTGCCAGCAGCCCAGGTTCGGCGGCCACAGATACGCAGTATTTT
TRBD1	-	15	TRBV2	TRBJ2-1	CASSRLGQGVPVGFF	TGTGCCAGCAGCAGACTAGGACAGGGGGTACCCGTGGGGTTCTTC
TRBD2	-	17	TRBV4-1	TRBJ2-5	CASSQPGTSTTAGAQYF	TGCGCCAGCAGCCAACCCGGGACTAGTACTACGGCGGGGGCCCAGTACTTC
TRBD2	-	16	TRBV2	TRBJ2-4	CASSYSGREAKNIQYF	TGTGCCAGCAGTTATAGCGGGAGGGAGGCCAAAAACATTCAGTACTTC
TRBD2	-	15	TRBV30	TRBJ2-3	CAWRGSSGGADTQYF	TGTGCCTGGAGGGGGTCTAGCGGTGGTGCAGATACGCAGTATTTT
-	-	16	TRBV7-2	TRBJ2-5	CASSLAGPLAGETQYF	TGTGCCAGCAGCTTAGCCGGCCCCCTAGCCGGGGAGACCCAGTACTTC